One and the same sample provided the 20 T cell receptor beta chains below, sequenced in a study of T cells in localized non-small cell lung cancer. The data were produced by immunoSEQ multiplex PCR, yet TCRdb's version contains in-frame clones alone and is incomplete. The sample carries around 35,000 clones, around nine tenths recorded once. Sequencing used peripheral blood, obtained before any cancer treatment. The receptors were sampled from a woman aged 35 to 69 with stage I lung adenocarcinoma.

The rearrangement uses TRBV6-6 and TRBJ2-2; weak D call: TRBD1 (5 bases). V was shortened by 11 bases and J by 0 bases, with 13 bases between the two germline ends. This CDR3 spans 14 amino acids. Germline V gene sequence: CDR1 MNHNY, CDR2 SVGAGI (reference sequence). Here the CDR3 DNA reads TGTGCCTCACACGACAGCTCGAACACCGGGGAGCTGTTTTTT. Its translation: CASHDSSNTGELFF.

This sequence joins TRBV7-2 and TRBJ2-3; possibly TRBD1 for D (5 bases). The V end was cut by 3 bases, the J end by 4 bases, with 11 bases between. Germline loops: CDR1 SGHTA, CDR2 FQGNSA. The CDR3 length is 14 residues. CDR3 bases: TGTGCCAGCAGCTTCTCTCAGGGCCCAGATACGCAGTATTTT. Its protein product is CASSFSQGPDTQYF.

This chain connects TRBV19 to TRBJ1-5, with D hard to call. CDR1 and CDR2 (germline): LNHDA, SQIVND (reference sequence). CDR3 length: 14 residues. The V and J ends lost 9 bases and 0 bases respectively, with 12 bases between them. The CDR3, as DNA: TGTGCCAGCCGTATATGGAGTAGCAATCAGCCCCAGCATTTT. Translated, it gives CASRIWSSNQPQHF.

V gene TRBV27 combines with J gene TRBJ2-1; tentative D call: TRBD2 (5 bases). The V gene lost 5 bases and the J gene lost 7 bases, with 21 bases spanning the gap. The CDR3 covers 16 residues. CDR1 and CDR2 (germline): MNHEY, SMNVEV (reference sequence). The CDR3 loop reads CASSITAAGHRNEQFF. The DNA for the CDR3 is TGTGCCAGCAGTATAACAGCCGCGGGCCATCGGAATGAGCAGTTCTTC.

The chain recombines TRBV2 with TRBJ2-5, with 11 bases identical to TRBD2. The CDR3 has 15 residues. V shed 8 bases and J 6 bases; nucleotides not matched to a gene: 11. The germline CDR1 and CDR2 sequences are SNHLY and FYNNEI. CDR3 sequence reads: CASRVDSGGAKTQYF. The CDR3 DNA is TGTGCCAGCCGTGTGGATAGCGGGGGGGCAAAGACCCAGTACTTC.

The rearrangement uses TRBV18 and TRBJ1-5; D remains unclear. The CDR3 loop spans 14 amino acids. V lost 6 bases, J lost 3 bases, and 12 bases lay in between. The germline CDR1 and CDR2 sequences are KGHSH and LQKENI. The CDR3 protein is CASSTRYFNQPQHF. The CDR3, as DNA: TGTGCCAGCTCTACACGATACTTCAATCAGCCCCAGCATTTT.

The rearrangement uses TRBV9 and TRBJ1-5; D not certain. V lost 5 bases and J 6 bases, leaving 21 bases between the germline ends. The CDR3 length is 16 residues. The germline CDR1 and CDR2 sequences are SGDLS and YYNGEE. The CDR3: CASSPHPTGSGQPQHF. The CDR3 DNA reads TGTGCCAGCAGTCCGCACCCAACGGGGAGCGGTCAGCCCCAGCATTTT.

This chain links TRBV27 with TRBJ1-1, with D possibly TRBD1 on 6 matching bases. The germline V gene encodes CDR1 MNHEY and CDR2 SMNVEV (reference sequence). The CDR3 sequence is 17 residues long. V lost 5 bases, J lost 4 bases, and 23 bases lay in between. The CDR3 region is CASSNSGSGVWGTEAFF. Here the CDR3 DNA reads TGTGCCAGCAGTAATAGTGGGTCAGGGGTGTGGGGCACTGAAGCTTTCTTT.

The rearrangement joins TRBV21-1 to TRBJ1-6. TRBV21-1 is annotated as a pseudogene. The CDR3 runs 17 residues. CDR3: CASSKAEEGGDRSPLHF. Written as DNA, the CDR3 is TGTGCCAGCAGCAAAGCTGAGGAAGGAGGGGATCGCTCACCCCTCCACTTT.

The chain employs TRBV9 and TRBJ2-1; the D call may be TRBD1 or TRBD2 (5 bases each). This CDR3 has 15 residues. V gave up 4 bases and J gave up 7 bases, with 18 bases separating them. Germline V gene sequence: CDR1 SGDLS, CDR2 YYNGEE. In DNA, the CDR3 is TGTGCCAGCAGCCCCTACTCGGGCTGGGGGAATGAGCAGTTCTTC. Translated: CASSPYSGWGNEQFF.

This chain links TRBV4-1 with TRBJ1-2, with D maybe TRBD1 (5 bases). CDR1 is MGHRA, CDR2 YSYEKL, per germline. The germline V and J ends were trimmed by 2 bases and 6 bases, with 16 bases remaining between them. The CDR3 consists of 15 residues. CDR3 protein: CASSQSPSGRNGYTF. CDR3 sequence (DNA): TGCGCCAGCAGCCAAAGTCCGTCAGGGCGCAATGGCTACACCTTC.

This clone was counted a single time. J is TRBJ1-1 and V is TRBV5-6; TRBD1 matches 7 bases. This CDR3 region has 17 residues. The V and J ends lost 6 bases and 0 bases, in that order; junction bases with no gene match: 14. Per germline, CDR1 SGHDT and CDR2 YYEEEE. DNA for the CDR3: TGTGCCAGCACCCCATTTGGGGACAGAAGATTGAACACTGAAGCTTTCTTT. This encodes CASTPFGDRRLNTEAFF.

Worth noting for this clone: Within the sample, other DNA sequences also encode this same CDR3. The chain employs TRBV7-9 and TRBJ1-1; no clear D. Trimming left V 0 bases short and J 1 base short, with 9 bases between. The CDR3 covers 15 residues. Germline assignment: CDR1 SEHNR and CDR2 FQNEAQ (reference sequence). As DNA, the CDR3 is TGTGCCAGCAGCTTAGCGCTGGCGGGGAACACTGAAGCTTTCTTT. Amino acids: CASSLALAGNTEAFF.

CDR3 nucleotides: TGCGCCAGCAGCTTACAGGCCAGGGGATTGGAAAAACTGTTTTTT. The encoded protein is CASSLQARGLEKLFF. The chain employs TRBV5-1 and TRBJ1-4; a possible D gene is TRBD1 (6 bases). Germline V gives CDR1 SGHRS, CDR2 YFSETQ. The CDR3 is 15 residues long. Trimming took 2 bases from V and 8 from J, leaving 16 bases between them.

This clone has only one observation. The chain employs TRBV28 and TRBJ2-7; 9 nucleotides line up with TRBD2. This CDR3 contains 17 residues. With V trimmed by 5 bases and J by 2 bases, 13 bases remained unmatched. The germline V gene has CDR1 MDHEN and CDR2 SYDVKM. The CDR3 loop is CASSPSPAGGITYEQYF. In nucleotides, the CDR3 is TGTGCCAGCAGTCCTAGCCCCGCGGGGGGGATCACCTACGAGCAGTACTTC.

The rearrangement uses TRBV25-1 and TRBJ1-4, with D possibly matching TRBD1 (5 bases). V was trimmed by 2 bases and J by 3 bases, leaving 10 bases between them. There are 15 residues in the CDR3. The germline V gene has CDR1 MGHDK and CDR2 SYGVNS. The chain's CDR3 is CASSEGHIANEKLFF. The CDR3 nucleotides read TGTGCCAGCAGTGAAGGACATATTGCTAATGAAAAACTGTTTTTT.

This chain connects TRBV7-2 to TRBJ1-1, with 7 bases aligning to TRBD1. The germline CDR1 and CDR2 sequences are SGHTA and FQGNSA. J lost 4 bases, V lost 4 bases, and 6 bases had no gene match. The CDR3 is 14 residues long. Here the CDR3 DNA reads TGTGCCAGCAGCTCCTTCTACAGGGGCACTGAAGCTTTCTTT. Translation gives CASSSFYRGTEAFF.

This clone has just one count. This rearrangement joins TRBV19 to TRBJ1-6; tentatively, D is TRBD1 (6 bases). Germline V CDR1 and CDR2: LNHDA, SQIVND (reference sequence). This CDR3 has 15 amino acids. Deletions cut 5 bases from V and 4 bases from J, with 12 bases between. CDR3 protein: CASSVTGQYNSPLHF. DNA of the CDR3: TGTGCCAGTAGTGTTACAGGGCAGTATAATTCACCCCTCCACTTT.

The V and J genes are TRBV10-2 and TRBJ1-5; TRBD1 might be the D (6 bases). The V gene's germline CDR1 is WSHSY and CDR2 SAAADI. With 1 base removed from V and 2 bases from J, the gap between germline ends came to 12 bases. The CDR3 contains 16 residues. CDR3: CASSEWAGVGNQPQHF. The CDR3 DNA reads as TGCGCCAGCAGTGAGTGGGCAGGGGTTGGCAATCAGCCCCAGCATTTT.

This chain joins TRBV6-5 and TRBJ2-1, with TRBD1 matching over 7 bases. J gave up 4 bases and V 10 bases, and 1 base lay outside the gene matches. Germline assignment: CDR1 MNHEY and CDR2 SVGAGI. CDR3 size: 11 residues. The CDR3 nucleotides are TGTGCCACGGGACAGTACAATGAGCAGTTCTTC. The encoded protein is CATGQYNEQFF.